This T cell receptor beta chain originates from a study of cytomegalovirus exposure and HLA in healthy donors. The length of the CDR3 is 18 residues. V trimming: 10 bases; J trimming: 6 bases; junction bases outside the gene matches: 26. Germline lookup yields CDR1 LNHDA and CDR2 SQIVND (reference sequence). Overall study results and limits: TCR beta chains numbering under 200 were designated cytomegalovirus-associated. Most TCR sequences were uncommon, yet certain public TCRs appeared in many donors. The tendency of first-cohort TCR clusters to co-occur in the 95 to 150 validation repertoires was the finding of a later analysis.

Comment on this clone: The antigen is not known.

Sequencing was performed with immunoSEQ multiplex PCR; in TCRdb, only in-frame clones are kept and a portion is missing. The sample holds 170,000 or so clones, around 81% seen once. This clonotype originated in a woman under 30 in good health and CMV-seropositive. V gene TRBV19 combines with J gene TRBJ2-7; TRBD1 agrees at 8 bases. Sequencing used PBMCs. DNA for the CDR3: TGTGCCACCTTCGTGATTGGACAGGGAAGTTTTTCGTGCGGCGAGCAGTACTTC. Amino acids: CATFVIGQGSFSCGEQYF.